This entry features one T cell receptor beta chain sequence. Measured with immunoSEQ multiplex PCR; TCRdb has only the in-frame clones, and not every one. The sample has 150,000 to 180,000 clones; 93% are singletons. From germline, CDR1 is SGHDT and CDR2 YYEEEE. V lost 1 base to trimming and J lost 9 bases; unmatched junction nucleotides: 13. This CDR3 contains 16 residues. These data are taken from a study of control samples from healthy donors and cancer patients. This receptor was obtained from a man between 45 and 60 years old in good health. The sample taken for sequencing was blood. The rearrangement uses TRBV5-6 and TRBJ2-5, with 9 bases identical to TRBD1. CDR3 amino acids: CASSLRSGRTGDPQYF. The CDR3 bases are TGTGCCAGCAGCTTGCGTTCCGGTCGGACAGGGGACCCCCAGTACTTC.